This T cell receptor (beta chain) was retrieved from a study of spatial heterogeneity in lung cancer. Study-level background: Raw reads contained each unique TCR and UMI combination more than ten times on average. Study results and caveats: At tumor resection, ubiquitous expanded TCRs were detected in blood more often than later.

This clonotype was counted at least ten times. Its specificity is not known. The time point was: sample taken at primary tumor resection. Samples were donated by 72 untreated early-stage non-small cell lung cancer patients. Sequencing was performed on whole RNA extracted from tumor and nontumor lung tissue, or from frozen PBMC, and the material was left unsorted. TCRdb ran MiXCR on the 5' RACE reads and lists one entry per CDR3 protein. The data hold some 78,000 distinct CDR3 sequences, with around 7.3% observed a single time. The CDR3 runs to 14 residues. Between the trimmed V and J ends, which lost 1 base and 1 base, there was a span of 7 bases. Germline values: CDR1 SEHNR, CDR2 FQNEAQ (reference sequence).

This TCR was recovered from a male donor with early-stage non-small cell lung cancer. V gene TRBV7-9 combines with J gene TRBJ2-5; D is possibly TRBD1 (5 bases). Here the sequenced sample was PBMCs, taken at surgery. CDR3 amino acids: CASSLGDSQETQYF. The DNA for the CDR3 is TGTGCCAGCAGCTTAGGAGACAGCCAAGAGACCCAGTACTTC.